The table lists the clone carrying this TCR beta chain with a few counts. This sample was included in a study of cytomegalovirus exposure and HLA in healthy donors. Per germline, CDR1 LNHDA and CDR2 SQIVND (reference sequence). V was shortened by 5 bases and J by 7 bases, with 9 bases between the two germline ends. CDR3 length: 12 residues. The PCR used 60 Vbeta and 13 Jbeta primers. Sequencing used immunoSEQ multiplex PCR; TCRdb keeps in-frame clones, though not all of them. The repertoire holds over 95,000 clones, with 74% as singletons. Sample: PBMCs. This TCR derives from a human donor in good health. The J gene is TRBJ1-3, the V gene TRBV19; a possible D gene is TRBD1 (5 bases). CDR3 DNA: TGTGCCAGTAGTGGCCAGGGCAACACCATATATTTT. Its translation: CASSGQGNTIYF.